These T cell receptor beta chains were read from a single sample in a study of blood T cell repertoires in COVID-19. Data came from immunoSEQ multiplex PCR; TCRdb stores just in-frame clones and leaves some out. Of under 150,000 clones detected, about 87% appear once; the ten largest clones hold 3% to 4.5%. Sequencing was performed on PBMCs or T cells enriched from blood (not recorded which). Every receptor here comes from a middle-aged man in a cohort exposed to, infected with or recovered from COVID-19 (not recorded which). Each CDR3 is given with its conserved first and last residue. The order of the fields is clone size, J gene, D gene, V gene, CDR3 length, CDR3 DNA, CDR3 protein. D genes are given only for firm matches. Clone size is given for some rows only: seen once, a few or many times, or a class if the clone is expanded.

size: .
J: TRBJ2-1
D: .
V: TRBV7-8
length: 12
DNA: TGTGCCAGCGGGAGAATGGGGAATGAGCAGTTCTTC
CDR3: CASGRMGNEQFF

size: .
J: TRBJ2-5
D: TRBD1
V: TRBV30
length: 11
DNA: TGTGCCTGGGGCAGGGGGGAGACCCAGTACTTC
CDR3: CAWGRGETQYF

size: few
J: TRBJ1-3
D: .
V: TRBV5-4
length: 12
DNA: TGTGCCAGCAGCGAGTCTGGAAACACCATATATTTT
CDR3: CASSESGNTIYF

size: .
J: TRBJ2-2
D: TRBD2
V: TRBV14
length: 16
DNA: TGTGCCAGCAGGAATACCGGGACTAGCGGGACCGGGGAGCTGTTTTTT
CDR3: CASRNTGTSGTGELFF

size: once
J: TRBJ2-1
D: .
V: TRBV5-1
length: 16
DNA: TGCGCCAGCAGCTCCCACCCTCAGGGCTCCTACAATGAGCAGTTCTTC
CDR3: CASSSHPQGSYNEQFF

size: .
J: TRBJ2-4
D: .
V: TRBV27
length: 13
DNA: TGTGCCAGCAGAAACAGAACCAAAAACATTCAGTACTTC
CDR3: CASRNRTKNIQYF

size: once
J: TRBJ2-3
D: TRBD2
V: TRBV9
length: 13
DNA: TGTGCCAGCAGCGTAGCAGCGGGGGGGCTCCGGTATTTT
CDR3: CASSVAAGGLRYF

size: .
J: TRBJ2-7
D: TRBD1
V: TRBV7-2
length: 16
DNA: TGTGCCAGCAGAGATCCGGACGGGACAGGGTCCCACGAGCAGTACTTC
CDR3: CASRDPDGTGSHEQYF

size: .
J: TRBJ2-2
D: .
V: TRBV5-6
length: 15
DNA: TGTGCCAGCAGCTTGAAACAGGGAAGGACCGGGGAGCTGTTTTTT
CDR3: CASSLKQGRTGELFF

size: .
J: TRBJ1-5
D: .
V: TRBV6-1
length: 15
DNA: TGTGCCAGCAGTGAACAGGTAGGACTCAATCGGCCCCAGCATTTT
CDR3: CASSEQVGLNRPQHF

size: .
J: TRBJ1-6
D: .
V: TRBV22-1
length: 17
DNA: TGTCCTGGGAGCGTTGGGGGCCCAGGCTCCTATAATTCACCCCTCCACTTT
CDR3: CPGSVGGPGSYNSPLHF

size: .
J: TRBJ2-5
D: TRBD2
V: TRBV7-7
length: 17
DNA: TGTGCCAGCAGCTTGGTACTAGCGGGGGGAAGTCAAGAGACCCAGTACTTC
CDR3: CASSLVLAGGSQETQYF

size: .
J: TRBJ2-7
D: .
V: TRBV24-1
length: 16
DNA: TGTGCCACCAGTGATGTGAAAGGGAGTTCTTCCTACGAGCAGTACTTC
CDR3: CATSDVKGSSSYEQYF

size: .
J: TRBJ1-2
D: .
V: TRBV28
length: 13
DNA: TGTGCCAGCAAGGAGGAAAGGAGCTATGGCTACACCTTC
CDR3: CASKEERSYGYTF

size: .
J: TRBJ2-5
D: TRBD1
V: TRBV11-2
length: 16
DNA: TGTGCCAGCAGCTTAGTAGGGACAGGGGCGCAAGGGACCCAGTACTTC
CDR3: CASSLVGTGAQGTQYF

size: .
J: TRBJ2-2
D: TRBD1
V: TRBV28
length: 17
DNA: TGTGCCAGTCTCCGGGACAGTTCCCGCCGTAGAGCCGGGGAGCTGTTTTTT
CDR3: CASLRDSSRRRAGELFF

size: .
J: TRBJ2-7
D: TRBD2
V: TRBV7-8
length: 15
DNA: TGTGCCAGCAGCAGAAGCAGCGGGAACTCCTACGAGCAGTACTTC
CDR3: CASSRSSGNSYEQYF

size: few
J: TRBJ2-3
D: TRBD1
V: TRBV7-9
length: 15
DNA: TGTGCCAGCAGCGTCACAGGGGCCATCACGGATACGCAGTATTTT
CDR3: CASSVTGAITDTQYF

size: .
J: TRBJ2-6
D: .
V: TRBV21-1
length: 15
DNA: TGTGCCAGCAGCAAAGCAAGGGGTGGGGCCAACGTCCTGACTTTC
CDR3: CASSKARGGANVLTF

size: .
J: TRBJ1-2
D: TRBD1
V: TRBV30
length: 18
DNA: TGTGCCTGGAGTGAACCCGCTGGTCCGGGACAGGGGGACTATGGCTACACCTTC
CDR3: CAWSEPAGPGQGDYGYTF

size: .
J: TRBJ2-2
D: .
V: TRBV9
length: 14
DNA: TGTGCCAGCAGCGTAGCTCCGAGGTTCGGGGAGCTGTTTTTT
CDR3: CASSVAPRFGELFF

size: .
J: TRBJ2-7
D: .
V: TRBV18
length: 12
DNA: TGTGCCAGCTCACTCATCGGGGAGGAGCAGTACTTC
CDR3: CASSLIGEEQYF

size: .
J: TRBJ2-4
D: TRBD2
V: TRBV4-3
length: 16
DNA: TGCGCCAGCAGCCCGGCGACTAGCGGGGGGGGAAACATTCAGTACTTC
CDR3: CASSPATSGGGNIQYF

size: .
J: TRBJ2-1
D: TRBD2
V: TRBV7-9
length: 18
DNA: TGTGCCAGCAGCTTAGAGCCGAGCGGGGTGAGCTCCTACAATGAGCAGTTCTTC
CDR3: CASSLEPSGVSSYNEQFF

size: .
J: TRBJ2-7
D: TRBD1
V: TRBV4-1
length: 15
DNA: TGCGCCAGCAGCCAAGAAGGGACAGGGTGGAACGAGCAGTACTTC
CDR3: CASSQEGTGWNEQYF

size: few
J: TRBJ2-2
D: .
V: TRBV7-9
length: 14
DNA: TGTGCCAGCAGCCGTAGGGGGTCTGGCGGGGAGCTGTTTTTT
CDR3: CASSRRGSGGELFF

size: .
J: TRBJ2-2
D: TRBD2
V: TRBV10-1
length: 13
DNA: TGCGCCAGCCGGGGAGGGCAAGGCGGGGAACTGTTTTTT
CDR3: CASRGGQGGELFF

size: .
J: TRBJ2-7
D: TRBD1
V: TRBV2
length: 13
DNA: TGTGCCAGCAGTGGACAGGGGAAATACGAGCAGTACTTC
CDR3: CASSGQGKYEQYF

size: .
J: TRBJ2-3
D: TRBD2
V: TRBV7-2
length: 15
DNA: TGTGCCAGCAGTTTAGCGGGGGGGAAGTCAGATACGCAGTATTTT
CDR3: CASSLAGGKSDTQYF

size: .
J: TRBJ2-5
D: TRBD2
V: TRBV7-2
length: 14
DNA: TGTGCCAGCAGCTTATGGACTAGCAAAGAGACCCAGTACTTC
CDR3: CASSLWTSKETQYF

size: .
J: TRBJ1-3
D: TRBD1
V: TRBV6-5
length: 15
DNA: TGTGCCAGCAGTACACAGGGGAGTACTGGAAACACCATATATTTT
CDR3: CASSTQGSTGNTIYF

size: .
J: TRBJ2-5
D: TRBD2
V: TRBV7-9
length: 15
DNA: TGTGCCAGCAGCCACCGACTAGCGGGAGAAGAGACCCAGTACTTC
CDR3: CASSHRLAGEETQYF

size: .
J: TRBJ1-6
D: .
V: TRBV6-5
length: 15
DNA: TGTGCCAGCAGTTACGGGAGCTCCTATAATTCACCCCTCCACTTT
CDR3: CASSYGSSYNSPLHF

size: .
J: TRBJ1-2
D: .
V: TRBV12-3/TRBV12-4
length: 12
DNA: TGTGCCAGCGGCGGAGCTAACTATGGCTACACCTTC
CDR3: CASGGANYGYTF

size: few
J: TRBJ1-1
D: TRBD1
V: TRBV2
length: 13
DNA: TGTGCCAGCAAGACAGGGGCGAACACTGAAGCTTTCTTT
CDR3: CASKTGANTEAFF

size: .
J: TRBJ1-2
D: .
V: TRBV7-9
length: 15
DNA: TGTGCCAGCAGCCCCATTCAGGGCGAAGGAATTGGCTACACCTTC
CDR3: CASSPIQGEGIGYTF

size: .
J: TRBJ2-1
D: .
V: TRBV19
length: 13
DNA: TGTGCCAGTAACGGGAATGCCTACAATGAGCAGTTCTTC
CDR3: CASNGNAYNEQFF

size: once
J: TRBJ2-1
D: .
V: TRBV10-1
length: 13
DNA: TGCGCCAGCAGTGGATCCCCTAGCTTTGAGCAGTTCTTC
CDR3: CASSGSPSFEQFF

size: few
J: TRBJ2-2
D: TRBD1
V: TRBV11-3
length: 16
DNA: TGTGCCAGCAGCTTAGCGTCAGGGGGATACACCGGGGAGCTGTTTTTT
CDR3: CASSLASGGYTGELFF

size: few
J: TRBJ1-5
D: .
V: TRBV30
length: 13
DNA: TGTGCCTGGAGTGTTGCGGGCGGTCAGCCCCAGCATTTT
CDR3: CAWSVAGGQPQHF

size: .
J: TRBJ2-2
D: TRBD2
V: TRBV9
length: 16
DNA: TGTGCCAGCAGCCGTAGCGGGACCACCGTCCCCGGGGAGCTGTTTTTT
CDR3: CASSRSGTTVPGELFF

size: .
J: TRBJ1-1
D: .
V: TRBV5-1
length: 15
DNA: TGCGCCAGCAGCCCACATGGTATTTCGAACACTGAAGCTTTCTTT
CDR3: CASSPHGISNTEAFF

size: .
J: TRBJ1-1
D: .
V: TRBV19
length: 14
DNA: TGTGCCAGTAGTATATTCTCAGGTCAGACTGAAGCTTTCTTT
CDR3: CASSIFSGQTEAFF

size: .
J: TRBJ2-7
D: TRBD2
V: TRBV28
length: 17
DNA: TGTGCCAGCAGTTTTGGGATGGTTGGGACTAGCGGCTACGAGCAGTACTTC
CDR3: CASSFGMVGTSGYEQYF

size: .
J: TRBJ1-2
D: .
V: TRBV5-1
length: 15
DNA: TGCGCCAGCAGCCTGGCGCGCGGAGCTAACTATGGCTACACCTTC
CDR3: CASSLARGANYGYTF

size: .
J: TRBJ2-2
D: .
V: TRBV6-5
length: 12
DNA: TGTGCCGGCTCAGGGTTATCTAGGGAGCTGTTTTTT
CDR3: CAGSGLSRELFF

size: .
J: TRBJ1-2
D: .
V: TRBV5-8
length: 13
DNA: TGTGCCAGCAGCCGAATGTCAGGGGTCGGCTACACCTTC
CDR3: CASSRMSGVGYTF

size: .
J: TRBJ2-7
D: .
V: TRBV19
length: 15
DNA: TGTGCCAGTAGTATTTCCACAGGGAGAGGGGACGAGCAGTACTTC
CDR3: CASSISTGRGDEQYF